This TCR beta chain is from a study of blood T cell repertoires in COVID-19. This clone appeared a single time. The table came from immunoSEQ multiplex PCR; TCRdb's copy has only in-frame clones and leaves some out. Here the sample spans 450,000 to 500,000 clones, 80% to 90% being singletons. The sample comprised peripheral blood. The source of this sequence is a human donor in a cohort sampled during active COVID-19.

The CDR3 sequence: CASSPTGTGANEKLFF. The DNA for the CDR3 is TGTGCCAGCAGTCCTACAGGGACGGGTGCTAATGAAAAACTGTTTTTT. This chain uses TRBV28 with TRBJ1-4, with a possible D match to TRBD1 (6 bases). Per germline, CDR1 MDHEN and CDR2 SYDVKM. Trimming shortened V by 5 bases and J by 3 bases, and 16 bases separated the two germline ends. The CDR3 totals 16 residues. Supplemented by reference TRBV28 and TRBJ1-4, the full variable domain reads DVKVTQSSRYLVKRTGEKVFLECVQDMDHENMFWYRQDPGLGLRLIYFSYDVKMKEKGDIPEGYSVSREKKERFSLILESASTNQTSMYLCASSPTGTGANEKLFFGSGTQLSVL.